These 20 T cell receptor beta chains originate from one sample sequenced in a study of technical replicates of blood from a handful of donors. The data were produced by immunoSEQ multiplex PCR, yet TCRdb's version contains in-frame clones alone and is incomplete. The sample includes around 69,000 clones, 70% to 90% seen only once; the top ten take roughly 5%. Material: PBMCs. Receptors originate from a human donor in good health. Some clones in this sample may be carry-over from other donors' samples.

The chain is built from TRBV5-6 and TRBJ2-1; 9 bases line up with TRBD2. This CDR3 contains 13 residues. V shed 7 bases, J shed 7 bases, and the junction held 6 bases outside the gene matches. Germline loops: CDR1 SGHDT, CDR2 YYEEEE. CDR3: CASRGRASNEQFF. The CDR3 coding sequence is TGTGCCAGCCGCGGGAGGGCGTCAAATGAGCAGTTCTTC.

The CDR3: CASSQVYGDYEQYF. The CDR3 DNA sequence: TGTGCCAGCAGCCAAGTCTACGGGGATTACGAGCAGTACTTC. This chain joins TRBV14 and TRBJ2-7; the D gene is possibly TRBD2 (5 bases). Germline lookup yields CDR1 SGHDN and CDR2 FVKESK. This CDR3 contains 14 residues. V lost 1 base and J 4 bases, leaving 11 bases between the germline ends.

V usage is TRBV5-1 and J usage is TRBJ2-1; D possibly corresponds to TRBD2 (6 bases). This CDR3 is built from 15 residues. The germline V and J ends were trimmed by 4 bases and 3 bases, with 14 bases remaining between them. Germline V gene lookup returns CDR1 SGHRS and CDR2 YFSETQ. The CDR3 nucleotides read TGCGCCAGCAGCCCGGGGGTAGCGGTCTACAATGAGCAGTTCTTC. Its protein product is CASSPGVAVYNEQFF.

The rearrangement joins TRBV4-1 to TRBJ2-1; D not certain. Trimming stripped 1 base from V and 3 bases from J, with 10 bases between. In germline, CDR1 is MGHRA, CDR2 YSYEKL. The CDR3 contains 15 residues. DNA of the CDR3: TGCGCCAGCAGCCAAGGTTGGCGGAACTACAATGAGCAGTTCTTC. Translating gives CASSQGWRNYNEQFF.

The rearrangement links TRBV7-6 to TRBJ2-7, with 14 bases matching TRBD2. J gave up 7 bases and V 5 bases, and 7 bases lay outside the gene matches. CDR1 is SGHVS, CDR2 FNYEAQ, per germline. The CDR3 runs 15 residues. For the CDR3, the DNA is TGTGCCAGCAGCATGGGACTAGCGGGAGTACGAGAGCAGTACTTC. Translated: CASSMGLAGVREQYF. The full variable domain, rest sourced from reference TRBV7-6 and TRBJ2-7, is GAGVSQSPRYKVTKRGQDVALRCDPISGHVSLYWYRQALGQGPEFLTYFNYEAQQDKSGLPNDRFSAERPEGSISTLTIQRTEQRDSAMYRCASSMGLAGVREQYFGPGTRLTVT.

V is TRBV9 and J is TRBJ2-3, with 10 nucleotides matching TRBD1. The ends lost 1 base at V and 14 bases at J; junction bases unmatched: 4. The CDR3 runs 12 residues. Germline V lookup: CDR1 SGDLS, CDR2 YYNGEE. CDR3 residues: CASSVSRDRGYF. DNA for the CDR3: TGTGCCAGCAGCGTATCCCGGGACAGGGGGTATTTT. The complete variable domain, with remaining parts taken from reference TRBV9 and TRBJ2-3, reads DSGVTQTPKHLITATGQRVTLRCSPRSGDLSVYWYQQSLDQGLQFLIQYYNGEERAKGNILERFSAQQFPDLHSELNLSSLELGDSALYFCASSVSRDRGYFGPGTRLTVL.

The chain joins TRBV19 to TRBJ2-7; the match to TRBD1 covers 8 bases. V was pared by 5 bases and J by 0 bases, with 6 bases of the junction left unmatched. There are 15 residues in the CDR3. Germline assignment: CDR1 LNHDA and CDR2 SQIVND (reference sequence). This CDR3 is CASSPGGGNSYEQYF. CDR3 bases: TGTGCCAGTAGTCCAGGGGGCGGCAACTCCTACGAGCAGTACTTC.

CDR3 nucleotides: TGCGCCAGCACGGGCGGGAGGGGGTGGGACAATGAGCAGTTCTTC. Translated, it gives CASTGGRGWDNEQFF. V usage is TRBV10-2 and J usage is TRBJ2-1, with 9 bases that match TRBD2. The CDR3 is made up of 15 amino acids. The V segment lost 7 bases and the J segment 5 bases; nucleotides outside the gene matches: 9. The germline V gene encodes CDR1 WSHSY and CDR2 SAAADI.

The rearrangement joins TRBV7-8 to TRBJ2-7; D unclear. Trimming left V 2 bases short and J 5 bases short, with 13 bases between. The CDR3 is made up of 14 amino acids. CDR1 and CDR2 from the germline V gene are SGHVS and FQNEAQ. The CDR3, as DNA: TGTGCCAGCAGCTTAAATCGGGTCCCCCACGAGCAGTACTTC. This gives the protein CASSLNRVPHEQYF.

In this sample, this clone turned up once. The chain uses TRBV25-1 and TRBJ1-3; D remains unclear. CDR1 is MGHDK and CDR2 is SYGVNS in the germline V gene. The CDR3 sequence is 13 residues long. The V end lost 8 bases, the J end lost 3 bases, and 11 bases lay between the germline ends. The DNA of the CDR3 is TGTGCCAGCGGGAGGGCAGTTGGAAACACCATATATTTT. This translates into CASGRAVGNTIYF.

The chain carries TRBV10-3 and TRBJ1-3; 8 nucleotides agree with TRBD1. The V gene end was trimmed by 5 bases and the J gene end by 3 bases; junction bases not matched to a gene: 15. Germline values: CDR1 ENHRY, CDR2 SYGVKD. CDR3 size: 18 residues. The CDR3 DNA reads TGTGCCATCAGTTCCAACACAAGGACAGGGCTTGGTGGAAACACCATATATTTT. The encoded protein is CAISSNTRTGLGGNTIYF.

The rearrangement uses TRBV11-1 and TRBJ2-1; 7 bases line up with TRBD2. The trim removed 5 bases at V and 1 base at J, leaving 5 bases unmatched. Germline V gene sequence: CDR1 SGHAT, CDR2 FQDESV (reference sequence). CDR3 length: 15 residues. The CDR3 reads CASSPDSGSYNEQFF. CDR3 in DNA: TGTGCCAGCAGCCCAGATAGCGGGTCCTACAATGAGCAGTTCTTC.

The gene calls are TRBV18 and TRBJ2-3; D gene unclear. Germline V gene lookup returns CDR1 KGHSH and CDR2 LQKENI. The V and J ends lost 6 bases and 0 bases respectively, with 10 bases between them. The CDR3 spans 14 residues. The CDR3 loop is CASSPSYSTDTQYF. The CDR3 region has the DNA TGTGCCAGCTCCCCGTCTTATAGCACAGATACGCAGTATTTT. The variable domain in full, with the rest retrieved from reference TRBV18 and TRBJ2-3, is NAGVMQNPRHLVRRRGQEARLRCSPMKGHSHVYWYRQLPEEGLKFMVYLQKENIIDESGMPKERFSAEFPKEGPSILRIQQVVRGDSAAYFCASSPSYSTDTQYFGPGTRLTVL.

V gene TRBV18 combines with J gene TRBJ2-6; TRBD1 agrees at 9 bases. The CDR3 has 17 residues. Trimming removed 6 bases from V and 1 base from J; junction bases left unmatched: 7. Germline CDR1 KGHSH, CDR2 LQKENI. The CDR3: CASSWTGARSGANVLTF. The CDR3 DNA reads TGTGCCAGCTCGTGGACAGGGGCCCGGTCTGGGGCCAACGTCCTGACTTTC.

This chain uses TRBV11-3 with TRBJ2-3, with 7 bases lining up with TRBD2. From germline, CDR1 is SGHNT and CDR2 YENEEA. This CDR3 is 12 amino acids long. Trimming removed 5 bases from V and 6 bases from J; junction bases left unmatched: 2. This CDR3 is CASSPGGDTQYF. In DNA form, the CDR3 reads TGTGCCAGCAGCCCCGGGGGGGATACGCAGTATTTT.

The CDR3 bases are TGTGCCAGCAGATCGACTAGCGGGAGGACCTACTCCTACGAGCAGTACTTC. Translation: CASRSTSGRTYSYEQYF. The chain combines TRBV2 with TRBJ2-7; TRBD2 matches at 13 bases. Losses at the gene ends were 6 bases for V and 0 bases for J; bases not matched to a gene: 8. The CDR3 runs to 17 residues. Per the germline V gene, CDR1 is SNHLY and CDR2 is FYNNEI.

The chain is built from TRBV7-2 and TRBJ1-3; maybe TRBD1 (6 bases). Deletions cut 8 bases from V and 2 bases from J, with 13 bases between. The germline gives CDR1 SGHTA, CDR2 FQGNSA. The CDR3 runs 14 residues. The CDR3 region has the DNA TGTGCCAGCGCAGGGGATTGGGCTGGAAACACCATATATTTT. Its translation is CASAGDWAGNTIYF.

J is TRBJ1-1 and V is TRBV7-9; 8 bases agree with TRBD1. In germline, CDR1 is SEHNR, CDR2 FQNEAQ (reference sequence). There are 14 residues in the CDR3. Trimming took 5 bases from V and 5 from J; bases not matched to a gene: 7. CDR3 protein: CASSPGQGETEAFF. The CDR3 bases are TGTGCCAGCAGCCCCGGACAGGGCGAAACTGAAGCTTTCTTT.

The chain carries TRBV18 and TRBJ2-1, with TRBD1 as a possible D gene (6 bases). Germline lookup yields CDR1 KGHSH and CDR2 LQKENI. The CDR3 is 13 amino acids. V shed 6 bases and J shed 4 bases, with 10 bases lying between them. CDR3 sequence reads: CASSTTGYNEQFF. CDR3 coding DNA: TGTGCCAGCTCGACCACAGGGTACAATGAGCAGTTCTTC.

The genes are TRBV28 and TRBJ2-7; 11 bases align to TRBD2. The CDR3 extends over 15 amino acids. Germline V gene lookup returns CDR1 MDHEN and CDR2 SYDVKM. The trim removed 6 bases at V and 3 bases at J, leaving 7 bases unmatched. The CDR3 region is CASSSLAGGRYEQYF. CDR3 DNA: TGTGCCAGCAGCAGTCTAGCGGGGGGCCGCTACGAGCAGTACTTC.